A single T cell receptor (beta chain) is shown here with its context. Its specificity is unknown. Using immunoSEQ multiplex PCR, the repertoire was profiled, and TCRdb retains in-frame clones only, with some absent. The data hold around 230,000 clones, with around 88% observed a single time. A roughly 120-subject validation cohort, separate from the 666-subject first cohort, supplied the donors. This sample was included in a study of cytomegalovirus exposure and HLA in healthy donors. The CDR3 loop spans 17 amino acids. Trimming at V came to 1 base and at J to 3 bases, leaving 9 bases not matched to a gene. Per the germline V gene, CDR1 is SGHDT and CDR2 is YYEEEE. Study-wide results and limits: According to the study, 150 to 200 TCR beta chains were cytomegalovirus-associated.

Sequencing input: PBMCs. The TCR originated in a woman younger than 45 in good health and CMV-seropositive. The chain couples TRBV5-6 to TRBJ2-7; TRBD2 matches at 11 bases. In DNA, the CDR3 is TGTGCCAGCAGCTTGAGGTTGACTAGCGGGGTCCGCTACGAGCAGTACTTC. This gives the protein CASSLRLTSGVRYEQYF.